This entry concerns a single T cell receptor beta chain. This CDR3 contains 16 residues. The germline V gene has CDR1 SGHNT and CDR2 YYREEE (reference sequence). Losses at the gene ends were 4 bases for V and 1 base for J; bases not matched to a gene: 8. This sample is drawn from a study of shared clonotypes between healthy human individuals. Data came from immunoSEQ multiplex PCR; TCRdb stores just in-frame clones and leaves some out. The repertoire holds roughly 2.2 million clones, with just under 95% as singletons. This sequence was found in a man between 18 and 35 years old in good health. Some clones in this sample may be carry-over from other donors' samples. Specimen: naive CD4+ T cells from PBMCs. Subset noted: CD45RA+ positively selected. V gene TRBV5-4 combines with J gene TRBJ2-7; 10 bases are a match to TRBD2. For the CDR3, the DNA is TGTGCCAGCAGCCCCACCGGGACTAGCGCGTCCTACGAGCAGTACTTC. Its translation is CASSPTGTSASYEQYF.